Presented here are 12 T cell receptor beta chains from one specimen sequenced in a study of T cell responses to AZD1222 COVID-19 vaccine. The protocol was immunoSEQ multiplex PCR, while the TCRdb copy is restricted to in-frame clones and leaves out a portion. The table has approximately 120,000 clones, over 80% seen once. This specimen was peripheral blood, taken on day 0 of AZD1222 vaccination. Source of these receptors: an adult in good health.

This clone was seen more than once but under ten times. The rearrangement links TRBV7-2 to TRBJ2-2; D possibly corresponds to TRBD1 (5 bases). V shed 2 bases and J shed 0 bases, with 7 bases lying between them. The CDR3 has 15 residues. Germline lookup yields CDR1 SGHTA and CDR2 FQGNSA. The CDR3 reads CASSLRGPNTGELFF. CDR3 sequence (DNA): TGTGCCAGCAGCTTAAGGGGCCCGAACACCGGGGAGCTGTTTTTT. Drawing the rest from reference TRBV7-2 and TRBJ2-2, the complete variable domain is GAGVSQSPSNKVTEKGKDVELRCDPISGHTALYWYRQSLGQGLEFLIYFQGNSAPDKSGLPSDRFSAERTGGSVSTLTIQRTQQEDSAVYLCASSLRGPNTGELFFGEGSRLTVL.

The rearrangement uses TRBV27 and TRBJ2-6, with unresolved D. This CDR3 is 13 amino acids long. With 4 bases removed from V and 0 bases from J, the gap between germline ends came to 1 base. Germline V gene data show CDR1 as MNHEY and CDR2 as SMNVEV (reference sequence). The CDR3 DNA reads as TGTGCCAGCAGTTACTCTGGGGCCAACGTCCTGACTTTC. Protein: CASSYSGANVLTF.

This clone occurred once. The rearrangement links TRBV5-1 to TRBJ1-1; D remains ambiguous. The germline CDR1 and CDR2 sequences are SGHRS and YFSETQ. V was clipped by 1 base and J by 3 bases, with 10 bases between them. The CDR3 extends over 14 amino acids. The DNA of the CDR3 is TGCGCCAGCAGCTTGACGCCCTCCTACACTGAAGCTTTCTTT. It codes for CASSLTPSYTEAFF.

The chain recombines TRBV4-2 with TRBJ1-1, with D unresolved. Trimming stripped 4 bases from V and 5 bases from J, with 17 bases between. Germline CDR1 LGHNA, CDR2 YNFKEQ. The CDR3 sequence is 15 residues long. CDR3 in DNA: TGTGCCAGCAGCCTAGAGGACCGCTCTGGTACTGAAGCTTTCTTT. Translation: CASSLEDRSGTEAFF.

J is TRBJ1-2 and V is TRBV6-1, with 8 bases identical to TRBD1. The CDR3 has 13 amino acids. The V segment lost 2 bases and the J segment 7 bases; nucleotides outside the gene matches: 3. CDR1 is MNHNS and CDR2 is SASEGT in the germline V gene. Here the CDR3 DNA reads TGTGCCAGCAGTGAACAGGGGGCGCGTGGCTACACCTTC. Its translation: CASSEQGARGYTF.

This chain uses TRBV18 with TRBJ1-1; D possibly corresponds to TRBD1 (6 bases). Germline CDR1 KGHSH, CDR2 LQKENI. V lost 2 bases and J lost 8, with 12 bases in between. CDR3 length: 13 amino acids. CDR3 sequence (DNA): TGTGCCAGCTCACCAACCGACAGGCCCGAAGCTTTCTTT. Amino acids: CASSPTDRPEAFF.

The rearrangement joins TRBV15 to TRBJ2-2; no clear D gene. The CDR3 totals 16 residues. Germline-derived CDR1 and CDR2 are LNHNV and YYDKDF (reference sequence). Between the trimmed V and J ends, which lost 0 bases and 4 bases, there was a span of 12 bases. The CDR3 region is CATSRDYGVGTGELFF. The CDR3 region has the DNA TGTGCCACCAGCAGAGATTATGGGGTCGGCACCGGGGAGCTGTTTTTT.

The genes are TRBV2 and TRBJ1-1; D gene uncertain. The V end was cut by 6 bases, the J end by 0 bases, with 8 bases between. The CDR3 covers 13 residues. Germline-derived CDR1 and CDR2 are SNHLY and FYNNEI. The CDR3 DNA is TGTGCCAGCAGAGAAATTATGAACACTGAAGCTTTCTTT. It encodes CASREIMNTEAFF. Full variable domain (outside the CDR3, taken from reference TRBV2 and TRBJ1-1): EPEVTQTPSHQVTQMGQEVILRCVPISNHLYFYWYRQILGQKVEFLVSFYNNEISEKSEIFDDQFSVERPDGSNFTLKIRSTKLEDSAMYFCASREIMNTEAFFGQGTRLTVV.

This chain connects TRBV4-2 to TRBJ1-2, with 9 bases matching TRBD1. V was pared by 0 bases and J by 0 bases, with 5 bases of the junction left unmatched. The length of the CDR3 is 17 residues. Germline V lookup: CDR1 LGHNA, CDR2 YNFKEQ. The chain's CDR3 is CASSQDGDREANYGYTF. For the CDR3, the DNA is TGTGCCAGCAGCCAAGATGGGGACAGGGAGGCTAACTATGGCTACACCTTC.

The chain carries TRBV5-1 and TRBJ1-2, with D possibly being TRBD1 (5 bases). Trimming left V 0 bases short and J 8 bases short, with 14 bases between. The CDR3 is 14 amino acids. Per the germline V gene, CDR1 is SGHRS and CDR2 is YFSETQ. CDR3 loop: CASSLGPPEGGYTF. In nucleotides, the CDR3 is TGCGCCAGCAGCTTGGGACCTCCGGAGGGGGGCTACACCTTC.

V usage is TRBV5-8 and J usage is TRBJ2-5; D call uncertain. Trimming pared 4 bases from V and 5 bases from J, leaving 9 bases between. CDR1 SGHTS and CDR2 YDEGEE come from the germline V gene. The CDR3 loop spans 12 amino acids. The CDR3 bases are TGTGCCAGCAGCAAAATCATGGAGACCCAGTACTTC. Protein sequence: CASSKIMETQYF.

This chain links TRBV5-1 with TRBJ1-2, with 9 bases lining up with TRBD1. Germline loops: CDR1 SGHRS, CDR2 YFSETQ. This CDR3 has 15 residues. The junction had 5 bases not matched to a gene; V was cut back by 3 bases and J by 2 bases. The CDR3 nucleotides are TGCGCCAGCAGCTGGGGACAGGGCGACAACTATGGCTACACCTTC. Protein product: CASSWGQGDNYGYTF.